A single sample gave rise to the 25 T cell receptor beta chains below, sequenced in a study of blood T cells in healthy people across ages. A second about 7 to 11 cycle PCR used barcoded and J-beta primers. TCRdb reprocessed the 5' RACE reads with MiXCR, giving one entry per CDR3 protein. The sample lists about 930,000 distinct CDR3 sequences; 25% to 30% were seen once. This sample was shared with a second study, whose subject was T cells of mothers and their children.

Material: blood. These receptors all stem from a woman between 35 and 50 years old in good health.

J is TRBJ2-3 and V is TRBV7-9; TRBD1 is a possible D gene (5 bases). Per germline, CDR1 SEHNR and CDR2 FQNEAQ (reference sequence). Trimming stripped 4 bases from V and 0 bases from J, with 23 bases between. This CDR3 region has 19 residues. CDR3 sequence reads: CASSYPGKEYRTSTDTQYF. The CDR3 DNA is TGTGCCAGCAGCTACCCAGGGAAGGAGTACCGTACTAGCACAGATACGCAGTATTTT.

The rearrangement joins TRBV7-2 to TRBJ2-5; D gene uncertain. The J call may be faulty, since TRBJ2-7 better matches the DNA end. Germline V lookup: CDR1 SGHTA, CDR2 FQGNSA. This CDR3 has 12 residues. The CDR3 DNA reads TGTGCCAGCAGCTTCCCCAATTCCGAGCAGTACTTC. This codes for CASSFPNSEQYF.

A note on this clonotype: One junction end disagrees with the germline gene, perhaps due to a read error. The gene calls are TRBV7-8 and TRBJ2-3; maybe TRBD1 (7 bases). Germline V gene data show CDR1 as SGHVS and CDR2 as FQNEAQ. The CDR3 totals 13 residues. CDR3 nucleotide sequence: TGTGCCAGCAGCTTTGGGGGGACAGATATGCAGTATTTT. Amino acid sequence: CASSFGGTDMQYF.

A word on this clonotype: One end of the junction varies from germline; a read error may be responsible. The chain couples TRBV6-5 to TRBJ2-7; D unresolved. Germline CDR1 reads MNHEY; CDR2 reads SVGAGI. This CDR3 comprises 13 residues. CDR3 nucleotides: TGTGCCAGCAGGTCGCCTCGGACCTACGTGCAGTACTTC. Its translation: CASRSPRTYVQYF.

This clonotype was counted at least ten times. This chain uses TRBV11-2 with TRBJ2-1; 7 bases fit TRBD2. The CDR3 covers 13 residues. Germline CDR1 and CDR2: SGHAT and FQNNGV. With 5 bases clipped from V and 13 bases from J, the junction kept 11 bases outside the gene matches. This CDR3 is CASSPRGGFEQFF. DNA of the CDR3: TGTGCCAGCAGCCCTCGCGGGGGATTTGAACAGTTCTTC.

This clonotype was observed a handful of times. J is TRBJ1-2 and V is TRBV20-1; TRBD1 agrees at 8 bases. The CDR3 runs to 13 residues. The trim removed 6 bases at V and 2 bases at J, leaving 5 bases unmatched. Germline V CDR1 and CDR2: DFQATT, SNEGSKA (reference sequence). CDR3 amino acids: CSATRGLNYGYTF. The DNA of the CDR3 is TGCAGTGCGACCAGGGGGCTAAACTATGGCTACACCTTC.

This clonotype was seen just once. The V and J genes are TRBV7-2 and TRBJ1-5, with D tentatively TRBD1 (6 bases). The CDR3 covers 15 residues. With 1 base removed from V and 9 bases from J, the gap between germline ends came to 16 bases. Germline V gene lookup returns CDR1 SGHTA and CDR2 FQGNSA. This chain's CDR3 is CASSLEYGTQRPQHF. Here the CDR3 DNA reads TGTGCCAGCAGCTTAGAATATGGGACACAACGGCCCCAGCATTTT.

This clonotype came up many times. V usage is TRBV20-1 and J usage is TRBJ1-1; 7 bases fit TRBD1. Trimming took 0 bases from V and 1 from J; bases not matched to a gene: 5. The CDR3 contains 15 residues. Germline V gene sequence: CDR1 DFQATT, CDR2 SNEGSKA (reference sequence). CDR3 sequence (DNA): TGCAGTGCTAGAGATGAGGGGACAGAGAACACTGAAGCTTTCTTT. The encoded protein is CSARDEGTENTEAFF.

V and J are TRBV20-1 and TRBJ2-1; TRBD1 might be the D (6 bases). The length of the CDR3 is 13 residues. The ends were cut back, 7 bases at V and 5 bases at J, with 15 bases in the middle. The V gene's germline CDR1 is DFQATT and CDR2 SNEGSKA (reference sequence). The CDR3 coding sequence is TGCAGTGTGGGCTACAGGGCTAACAATGAGCAGTTCTTC. Translated, it gives CSVGYRANNEQFF.

The chain links TRBV16 to TRBJ1-2; D gene ambiguous. The ends were cut back, 0 bases at V and 9 bases at J, with 8 bases in the middle. The V gene's germline CDR1 is KGHSY and CDR2 FQNENV. The CDR3 totals 12 residues. The CDR3 reads CASSQSRQSYTF. The CDR3 DNA sequence: TGTGCCAGCAGCCAATCGCGGCAGAGCTACACCTTC.

This clonotype was detected ten times or more. A read error may produce the germline difference seen at one junction end. V gene TRBV25-1 combines with J gene TRBJ2-1; possible D gene TRBD2, 7 bases. CDR3 size: 14 residues. The germline CDR1 and CDR2 sequences are MGHDK and SYGVNS. The CDR3: CASSDTGRGNGQFF. The CDR3 coding sequence is TGTGCCAGCAGTGACACGGGGAGGGGGAATGGGCAGTTCTTC.

This clonotype was recorded at least ten times. V gene TRBV6-2 or TRBV6-3 combines with J gene TRBJ2-5, with TRBD2 identical over 7 bases. CDR1 and CDR2 (germline): MNHEY, SVGEGT. Germline trimming cut 4 bases from V and 1 base from J; bases unmatched to any gene: 6. The CDR3 consists of 15 residues. As DNA, the CDR3 is TGTGCCAGCAGTTCCCTACTAGCGATCCAAGAGACCCAGTACTTC. It is translated as CASSSLLAIQETQYF.

This clonotype has just a few counts. The chain carries TRBV11-1 and TRBJ2-5; 8 bases map to TRBD1. Germline CDR1 reads SGHAT; CDR2 reads FQDESV (reference sequence). V shed 3 bases and J 0 bases; nucleotides not matched to a gene: 6. CDR3 length: 16 amino acids. The CDR3: CASSLFDRGNQETQYF. CDR3 sequence (DNA): TGTGCCAGCAGCTTGTTCGACAGGGGCAACCAAGAGACCCAGTACTTC.

This clonotype was seen a few times. CDR3 protein: CSARLGDTLFALQYF. The DNA of the CDR3 is TGCAGTGCTAGATTAGGGGACACCTTATTCGCCCTCCAGTACTTC. V is TRBV20-1 and J is TRBJ2-5; maybe TRBD1 (6 bases). The germline gives CDR1 DFQATT, CDR2 SNEGSKA (reference sequence). The CDR3 runs to 15 residues. Trimming cost V 2 bases and J 10 bases, with 23 bases left between them.

The table lists this clonotype with a few counts. The chain uses TRBV12-3 or TRBV12-4 and TRBJ2-5; the match to TRBD2 covers 7 bases. After removal of 3 bases from V and 5 bases from J, the junction contained 15 bases not matched to a gene. The CDR3 runs 17 residues. CDR3 coding DNA: TGTGCCAGCAGTTTGAACCGGGACTACACAACGGTGGAGACCCAGTACTTC. Amino acids: CASSLNRDYTTVETQYF.

The gene calls are TRBV28 and TRBJ1-1; D may be TRBD1 (6 bases). Trimming removed 8 bases at V and 3 bases at J, with 13 bases between. The CDR3 covers 13 residues. The germline CDR1 and CDR2 sequences are MDHEN and SYDVKM. CDR3 amino acids: CASQRGGDTEAFF. CDR3 nucleotide sequence: TGTGCCAGCCAGCGAGGGGGAGACACTGAAGCTTTCTTT.

This clonotype was counted many times. This chain links TRBV29-1 with TRBJ2-7, with TRBD1 identical over 9 bases. The germline gives CDR1 SQVTM, CDR2 ANQGSEA. This CDR3 spans 14 amino acids. V lost 5 bases, J lost 0 bases, and 5 bases stayed unmatched. DNA of the CDR3: TGCAGCGTTTTGACAGGGGGGTCCTCCTACGAGCAGTACTTC. It specifies CSVLTGGSSYEQYF.

This clonotype was recorded a few times. V and J are TRBV20-1 and TRBJ2-6; possibly TRBD1 for D (6 bases). V was clipped by 5 bases and J by 1 base, with 18 bases between them. Germline V lookup: CDR1 DFQATT, CDR2 SNEGSKA (reference sequence). The CDR3 totals 17 residues. The CDR3 protein is CSAPRPGRGSGANVLTF. CDR3 bases: TGCAGTGCTCCCCGTCCGGGCAGGGGATCTGGGGCCAACGTCCTGACTTTC.

This clonotype was picked up a small number of times. This chain connects TRBV3-1 to TRBJ2-7, with 8 bases that match TRBD1. This CDR3 is 15 amino acids long. The J segment lost 7 bases and the V segment lost 1 base, leaving 9 bases of the junction unmatched. Germline loops: CDR1 LGHDT, CDR2 YNNKEL (reference sequence). The CDR3 DNA reads as TGTGCCAGCAGCCAAGGGGGACAGGTGGTAAAGGAGCAGTACTTC. It translates to CASSQGGQVVKEQYF.

The J gene is TRBJ2-1, the V gene TRBV5-1, with 10 bases that match TRBD2. The CDR3 is 16 amino acids. Trimming took 0 bases from V and 6 from J; bases not matched to a gene: 6. Germline CDR1 and CDR2: SGHRS and YFSETQ. The CDR3 sequence is CASSLVGGLAFNEQFF. The DNA for the CDR3 is TGCGCCAGCAGCTTGGTGGGGGGACTAGCGTTCAATGAGCAGTTCTTC.

The rearrangement links TRBV7-2 to TRBJ2-5, with 8 bases aligning to TRBD2. The germline CDR1 and CDR2 sequences are SGHTA and FQGNSA. The trim removed 5 bases at V and 7 bases at J, leaving 9 bases unmatched. This CDR3 region has 14 residues. Written as DNA, the CDR3 is TGTGCCAGCAGCCCGTCCAGCGGGGGCGGGACCCAGTACTTC. Translation gives CASSPSSGGGTQYF.

Points on this clonotype: A much larger clone lies one base from this, so it may be a read error. V gene TRBV9 combines with J gene TRBJ2-7; 7 nucleotides match TRBD1. This CDR3 is built from 14 residues. V dropped 3 bases and J dropped 2; count of bases not matched to a gene: 5. CDR1 SGDLS and CDR2 YYNGEE come from the germline V gene. DNA of the CDR3: TGTGCCAGCAGCGCCAGGGACAGCACCTACGAGCAGTACTTC. It translates to CASSARDSTYEQYF.

There are a few counts of this clonotype. V and J are TRBV7-2 and TRBJ2-3; TRBD2 might be the D (5 bases). CDR1 is SGHTA, CDR2 FQGNSA, per germline. The CDR3 spans 14 residues. V was shortened by 5 bases and J by 2 bases, with 11 bases between the two germline ends. The CDR3 DNA is TGTGCCAGCAGCCGGACTTCCTACACAGATACGCAGTATTTT. Residues: CASSRTSYTDTQYF.

Written as DNA, the CDR3 is TGTGCCAGCAGCTTAGTGTACGGTACTAATGAAAAACTGTTTTTT. Protein sequence: CASSLVYGTNEKLFF. The gene calls are TRBV7-9 and TRBJ1-4; D remains ambiguous. The germline V and J ends were trimmed by 1 base and 2 bases, with 8 bases remaining between them. The germline V gene encodes CDR1 SEHNR and CDR2 FQNEAQ (reference sequence). The CDR3 covers 15 residues.

This clonotype was counted a few times. V and J are TRBV7-2 and TRBJ2-3; 8 nucleotides align to TRBD2. CDR1 SGHTA and CDR2 FQGNSA come from the germline V gene. The V segment lost 5 bases and the J segment 14 bases; nucleotides outside the gene matches: 12. This CDR3 is built from 13 residues. CDR3 nucleotide sequence: TGTGCCAGCAGCCTCTCGGCGGGGGGAGAAGGGTATTTT. The encoded protein is CASSLSAGGEGYF.